Each of the 27 T cell receptor beta chains below was sequenced from the same sample in a study of blood T cell repertoires in COVID-19. Here immunoSEQ multiplex PCR was the method, and the copy in TCRdb shows in-frame clones only, minus some. Of about 150,000 clones in the sample, around 83% are singletons; the top ten hold about 12%. The sample consisted of peripheral blood. Receptor source: a woman in her sixties with COVID-19, enrolled during active disease.

V and J are TRBV7-3 and TRBJ2-2; the D is unclear. The CDR3 loop spans 14 amino acids. CDR1 SGHTA and CDR2 FQGTGA come from the germline V gene. The ends were cut back, 2 bases at V and 1 base at J, with 5 bases in the middle. The CDR3 spells CASSLQMNTGELFF. The CDR3, as DNA: TGTGCCAGCAGCTTACAGATGAACACCGGGGAGCTGTTTTTT.

The CDR3 DNA sequence: TGTGCCAGCAGCCCACAGGGGGCGAAAGGATCTGGGGCCAACGTCCTGACTTTC. Protein sequence: CASSPQGAKGSGANVLTF. V usage is TRBV7-9 and J usage is TRBJ2-6, with 9 bases matching TRBD1. With 5 bases clipped from V and 1 base from J, the junction kept 9 bases outside the gene matches. This CDR3 region has 18 residues. Germline CDR1 SEHNR, CDR2 FQNEAQ (reference sequence).

The J gene is TRBJ2-5, the V gene TRBV7-2; 8 bases align to TRBD2. V shed 5 bases, J shed 1 base, and the junction held 6 bases outside the gene matches. CDR3 length: 15 residues. Germline V gives CDR1 SGHTA, CDR2 FQGNSA. CDR3 sequence: CASSPGGRSQETQYF. The CDR3 bases are TGTGCCAGCAGCCCGGGGGGGCGGTCCCAAGAGACCCAGTACTTC.

This chain links TRBV18 with TRBJ2-4; D possibly corresponds to TRBD1 (6 bases). Per the germline V gene, CDR1 is KGHSH and CDR2 is LQKENI. The V and J ends lost 4 bases and 8 bases respectively, with 9 bases between them. There are 12 residues in the CDR3. The CDR3 coding sequence is TGTGCCAGCTCACAACAGGGACACATTCAGTACTTC. It translates to CASSQQGHIQYF. The full variable domain, completed using reference TRBV18 and TRBJ2-4, is NAGVMQNPRHLVRRRGQEARLRCSPMKGHSHVYWYRQLPEEGLKFMVYLQKENIIDESGMPKERFSAEFPKEGPSILRIQQVVRGDSAAYFCASSQQGHIQYFGAGTRLSVL.

The chain uses TRBV7-8 and TRBJ1-4; the D is unclear. V was cut by 6 bases and J by 4 bases, with 9 bases left in between. The CDR3 is 13 amino acids. Germline-derived CDR1 and CDR2 are SGHVS and FQNEAQ. CDR3 in DNA: TGTGCCAGCAGGGGCCGGATTAATGAAAAACTGTTTTTT. Translating it yields CASRGRINEKLFF. Full variable domain (outside the CDR3, taken from reference TRBV7-8 and TRBJ1-4): GAGVSQSPRYKVAKRGQDVALRCDPISGHVSLFWYQQALGQGPEFLTYFQNEAQLDKSGLPSDRFFAERPEGSVSTLKIQRTQQEDSAVYLCASRGRINEKLFFGSGTQLSVL.

CDR3 DNA sequence: TGTGCCAGCAGCCCGGGGACTAGCGGCTACGAGCAGTACTTC. This gives the protein CASSPGTSGYEQYF. The gene calls are TRBV7-3 and TRBJ2-7; the match to TRBD2 covers 11 bases. Germline CDR1 reads SGHTA; CDR2 reads FQGTGA. The length of the CDR3 is 14 residues. Trimming at V came to 5 bases and at J to 3 bases, leaving 3 bases not matched to a gene. The whole variable domain, filled in from reference TRBV7-3 and TRBJ2-7, reads GAGVSQTPSNKVTEKGKYVELRCDPISGHTALYWYRQSLGQGPEFLIYFQGTGAADDSGLPNDRFFAVRPEGSVSTLKIQRTERGDSAVYLCASSPGTSGYEQYFGPGTRLTVT.

A few counts support this clone. The sample holds other DNA sequences that translate to the same CDR3. The rearrangement links TRBV6-5 to TRBJ1-4; maybe TRBD1 (5 bases). V was cut by 6 bases and J by 8 bases, with 16 bases left in between. The CDR3 spans 14 residues. Germline V gene data show CDR1 as MNHEY and CDR2 as SVGAGI. The CDR3 is CASSFGRKGEKLFF. The CDR3 DNA follows: TGTGCCAGCAGCTTTGGACGGAAGGGGGAAAAACTGTTTTTT.

The chain employs TRBV5-4 and TRBJ2-1, with 14 bases aligning to TRBD2. Germline V gene sequence: CDR1 SGHNT, CDR2 YYREEE (reference sequence). The J segment lost 7 bases and the V segment lost 4 bases, leaving 7 bases of the junction unmatched. The CDR3 sequence is 16 residues long. The CDR3 nucleotides read TGTGCCAGCAGCCAGGGACTAGCGGGAGTAGCGAATGAGCAGTTCTTC. Translation: CASSQGLAGVANEQFF.

The chain couples TRBV7-9 to TRBJ2-4, with a weak D call TRBD2 (5 bases). Between the trimmed V and J ends, which lost 0 bases and 0 bases, there was a span of 15 bases. CDR3 length: 18 amino acids. Germline CDR1 is SEHNR and CDR2 is FQNEAQ (reference sequence). CDR3 region: CASSLARAGGLAKNIQYF. The CDR3 nucleotides read TGTGCCAGCAGCTTAGCGAGGGCAGGAGGCCTAGCCAAAAACATTCAGTACTTC.

The chain employs TRBV5-4 and TRBJ2-3, with TRBD1 matching over 9 bases. There are 14 residues in the CDR3. Germline CDR1 reads SGHNT; CDR2 reads YYREEE (reference sequence). The V gene end was trimmed by 5 bases and the J gene end by 1 base; junction bases not matched to a gene: 2. The CDR3 nucleotides are TGTGCCAGCAGTCGGGACAGGGGCACAGATACGCAGTATTTT. It specifies CASSRDRGTDTQYF.

The rearrangement joins TRBV19 to TRBJ1-5; perhaps TRBD1 as D (6 bases). Trimming removed 7 bases from V and 6 bases from J, with 19 bases in between. Germline CDR1 LNHDA, CDR2 SQIVND (reference sequence). CDR3 size: 15 residues. The CDR3 reads CASNPGASRGQPQHF. Here the CDR3 DNA reads TGTGCCAGTAACCCAGGGGCCTCACGCGGTCAGCCCCAGCATTTT. The whole variable domain, remainder taken from reference TRBV19 and TRBJ1-5, is DGGITQSPKYLFRKEGQNVTLSCEQNLNHDAMYWYRQDPGQGLRLIYYSQIVNDFQKGDIAEGYSVSREKKESFPLTVTSAQKNPTAFYLCASNPGASRGQPQHFGDGTRLSIL.

Worth noting for this clone: Mismatch with germline at one junction end may stem from a read error. The chain uses TRBV7-9 and TRBJ1-4, with no clear D. The germline CDR1 and CDR2 sequences are SEHNR and FQNEAQ (reference sequence). The CDR3 totals 15 residues. This chain's CDR3 is CASSLDGGPDEKLFF. In DNA form, the CDR3 reads TGTGCCAGCAGTTTAGATGGAGGACCTGATGAAAAACTGTTTTTT.

This chain joins TRBV19 and TRBJ1-5, with 8 bases lining up with TRBD1. Germline assignment: CDR1 LNHDA and CDR2 SQIVND (reference sequence). The CDR3 spans 16 residues. Unmatched junction bases numbered 7, after V lost 5 bases and J lost 1 base. CDR3 amino acids: CASSDGQGLSNQPQHF. In nucleotides, the CDR3 is TGTGCCAGTAGTGATGGACAGGGACTGAGCAATCAGCCCCAGCATTTT.

This clone was detected only once. The chain is built from TRBV6-6 and TRBJ1-2; TRBD1 might be the D (5 bases). The CDR3 consists of 12 residues. V shed 6 bases and J shed 4 bases, with 9 bases lying between them. Germline CDR1 and CDR2: MNHNY and SVGAGI (reference sequence). CDR3 residues: CASSLDSYGYTF. In DNA, the CDR3 is TGTGCCAGCAGCCTTGACAGCTATGGCTACACCTTC.

The chain employs TRBV14 and TRBJ1-1; 7 bases line up with TRBD1. CDR1 and CDR2 (germline): SGHDN, FVKESK. Losses at the gene ends were 4 bases for V and 0 bases for J; bases not matched to a gene: 2. The CDR3 spans 14 residues. The CDR3 bases are TGTGCCAGCAGCCGGGGACAGTTGAACACTGAAGCTTTCTTT. Translation: CASSRGQLNTEAFF.

In its sample, this clone was seen once. The chain carries TRBV11-3 and TRBJ2-1; 7 bases agree with TRBD2. The CDR3 is 15 residues long. V lost 1 base, J lost 4 bases, and 4 bases stayed unmatched. CDR1 SGHNT and CDR2 YENEEA come from the germline V gene. The CDR3 DNA is TGTGCCAGCAGCTTAGCGGCGGGGGAGTACAATGAGCAGTTCTTC. Its translation: CASSLAAGEYNEQFF. Full variable domain (missing parts from reference TRBV11-3 and TRBJ2-1): EAGVVQSPRYKIIEKKQPVAFWCNPISGHNTLYWYLQNLGQGPELLIRYENEEAVDDSQLPKDRFSAERLKGVDSTLKIQPAELGDSAVYLCASSLAAGEYNEQFFGPGTRLTVL.

This clone has just one count. The rearrangement uses TRBV6-5 and TRBJ1-4, with D hard to call. The CDR3 spans 13 residues. In germline, CDR1 is MNHEY, CDR2 SVGAGI. V gave up 5 bases and J gave up 8 bases, with 12 bases separating them. The CDR3 DNA is TGTGCCAGCAGTCAGTACATGGAGGAAAAACTGTTTTTT. Translation gives CASSQYMEEKLFF.

The chain has TRBV7-3 and TRBJ2-2, with a possible D match to TRBD1 (5 bases). This CDR3 region has 13 residues. Trimming cost V 5 bases and J 7 bases, with 11 bases left between them. The germline gives CDR1 SGHTA, CDR2 FQGTGA. This CDR3 is CASSASRGGELFF. CDR3 DNA sequence: TGTGCCAGCAGCGCCTCTAGGGGCGGGGAGCTGTTTTTT.

V gene TRBV7-3 combines with J gene TRBJ1-1, with a possible D match to TRBD1 (6 bases). V lost 5 bases and J lost 1, with 11 bases in between. CDR1 and CDR2 (germline): SGHTA, FQGTGA. The CDR3 consists of 14 residues. CDR3 bases: TGTGCCAGCAGCCAGGGACACTCGAACACTGAAGCTTTCTTT. Translation: CASSQGHSNTEAFF.

The rearrangement joins TRBV29-1 to TRBJ1-1; D uncertain. Looked up from germline, CDR1 is SQVTM and CDR2 is ANQGSEA. The CDR3 is made up of 14 amino acids. Trimming pared 6 bases from V and 0 bases from J, leaving 14 bases between. The CDR3 sequence is CSVRRDGLNTEAFF. DNA of the CDR3: TGCAGCGTAAGGAGAGACGGCTTGAACACTGAAGCTTTCTTT.

In its sample, this clone was seen a few times. V is TRBV7-9 and J is TRBJ1-2; TRBD1 agrees at 9 bases. The length of the CDR3 is 17 residues. V gave up 5 bases and J gave up 4 bases; unmatched junction bases: 14. The germline V gene has CDR1 SEHNR and CDR2 FQNEAQ (reference sequence). This chain's CDR3 is CASSNPGQGRFGYGYTF. For the CDR3, the DNA is TGTGCCAGCAGCAATCCAGGACAGGGGAGGTTCGGCTATGGCTACACCTTC.

The rearrangement links TRBV6-1 to TRBJ1-3, with D tentatively TRBD1 (6 bases). V was trimmed by 0 bases and J by 9 bases, leaving 21 bases between them. The CDR3 covers 17 residues. CDR1 and CDR2 (germline): MNHNS, SASEGT. Here the CDR3 reads CASSEAGGTIPRSTIYF. CDR3 bases: TGTGCCAGCAGTGAAGCAGGGGGAACGATTCCCAGAAGCACCATATATTTT.

The chain is built from TRBV5-4 and TRBJ1-3, with 8 nucleotides matching TRBD1. CDR1 and CDR2 from the germline V gene are SGHNT and YYREEE (reference sequence). CDR3 length: 16 residues. Trimming at V came to 4 bases and at J to 4 bases, leaving 10 bases not matched to a gene. The CDR3 DNA sequence: TGTGCCAGCAGCCTACAACAGGGGGGAAGGGGAAACACCATATATTTT. It encodes CASSLQQGGRGNTIYF.

V usage is TRBV20-1 and J usage is TRBJ1-4, with TRBD1 identical over 7 bases. Trimming removed 3 bases from V and 4 bases from J; junction bases left unmatched: 5. The CDR3 length is 14 residues. In germline, CDR1 is DFQATT, CDR2 SNEGSKA (reference sequence). The CDR3 DNA follows: TGCAGTGCTAGTAAGGGACAGCTTAATGAAAAACTGTTTTTT. Translating gives CSASKGQLNEKLFF.

This chain connects TRBV10-1 to TRBJ2-7, with D unclear. V was pared by 7 bases and J by 0 bases, with 13 bases between. CDR1 and CDR2 from the germline V gene are WNHNN and SYGVQD (reference sequence). The CDR3 has 14 amino acids. CDR3: CASTSDFSSYEQYF. The CDR3 coding sequence is TGCGCCAGCACCTCCGATTTTAGCTCCTACGAGCAGTACTTC.

The chain employs TRBV25-1 and TRBJ2-1; 10 nucleotides line up with TRBD2. Trimming at V came to 8 bases and at J to 7 bases, leaving 11 bases not matched to a gene. Germline V gives CDR1 MGHDK, CDR2 SYGVNS. The CDR3 is 15 amino acids. CDR3 amino acids: CASGHTSGARNEQFF. The CDR3 region has the DNA TGTGCCAGCGGACATACTAGCGGGGCCAGAAATGAGCAGTTCTTC. Filled out from reference TRBV25-1 and TRBJ2-1, the complete variable domain reads EADIYQTPRYLVIGTGKKITLECSQTMGHDKMYWYQQDPGMELHLIHYSYGVNSTEKGDLSSESTVSRIRTEHFPLTLESARPSHTSQYLCASGHTSGARNEQFFGPGTRLTVL.

This clone was seen only once. The chain joins TRBV4-1 to TRBJ2-7, with 8 positions matching TRBD1. The V and J ends lost 0 bases and 3 bases, in that order; junction bases with no gene match: 7. CDR1 and CDR2 (germline): MGHRA, YSYEKL. CDR3 length equals 16 residues. The CDR3 sequence is CASSQDKGDRFYEQYF. The CDR3 region has the DNA TGCGCCAGCAGCCAAGATAAAGGGGACAGGTTCTACGAGCAGTACTTC.